A single sample gave rise to the 31 T cell receptor beta chains below, sequenced in a study of blood T cell repertoires in COVID-19. Here immunoSEQ multiplex PCR was the method, and the copy in TCRdb shows in-frame clones only, minus some. The sample has approximately 100,000 clones; nearly 85% are singletons. Sequenced input: peripheral blood. These receptors were taken from a woman aged 45 to 65 with acute or convalescent COVID-19.

This clone has only one observation. This chain uses TRBV4-1 with TRBJ1-2; a possible D gene is TRBD1 (6 bases). The V gene's germline CDR1 is MGHRA and CDR2 YSYEKL. Trimming took off 0 bases at V and 4 bases at J, with 24 bases between the two ends. The CDR3 has 19 amino acids. The CDR3 nucleotides read TGCGCCAGCAGCCAAGAGGAGTATTATACAGGGTTCCGGGCCTATGGCTACACCTTC. It encodes CASSQEEYYTGFRAYGYTF.

In DNA form, the CDR3 reads TGTGCCAGCAGTTCCTCGGGGGGGGGCTCTGAAAAACTGTTTTTT. Amino acids: CASSSSGGGSEKLFF. V and J are TRBV6-5 and TRBJ1-4; the D gene is possibly TRBD1 (6 bases). The CDR3 loop spans 15 amino acids. Germline V lookup: CDR1 MNHEY, CDR2 SVGAGI. V was pared by 4 bases and J by 7 bases, with 16 bases between.

This chain connects TRBV18 to TRBJ2-7; TRBD1 matches 7 bases. Trimming took 3 bases from V and 2 from J; bases not matched to a gene: 7. From germline, CDR1 is KGHSH and CDR2 LQKENI. This CDR3 is 15 amino acids long. The DNA of the CDR3 is TGTGCCAGCTCACCTATCGGGACAGCTCCCTACGAGCAGTACTTC. Translating gives CASSPIGTAPYEQYF. Combining the CDR3 with reference TRBV18 and TRBJ2-7 gives the whole variable domain NAGVMQNPRHLVRRRGQEARLRCSPMKGHSHVYWYRQLPEEGLKFMVYLQKENIIDESGMPKERFSAEFPKEGPSILRIQQVVRGDSAAYFCASSPIGTAPYEQYFGPGTRLTVT.

V and J are TRBV10-3 and TRBJ1-2, with 10 bases fitting TRBD1. The V segment lost 6 bases and the J segment 6 bases; nucleotides outside the gene matches: 7. CDR1 is ENHRY and CDR2 is SYGVKD in the germline V gene. This CDR3 region has 14 residues. The CDR3 nucleotides are TGTGCCATCAGCGACAGGGGGCCGTTGAATGGCTACACCTTC. It is translated as CAISDRGPLNGYTF.

For this clone: This same CDR3 is encoded by further DNA sequences in the sample. The J gene is TRBJ1-5, the V gene TRBV24-1; TRBD1 might be the D (5 bases). CDR1 is KGHDR, CDR2 SFDVKD, per germline. The CDR3 length is 14 residues. Trimming took 4 bases from V and 3 from J, leaving 9 bases between them. The CDR3 nucleotides are TGTGCCACCAGTGAGGGGGGGTTCAATCAGCCCCAGCATTTT. Translating it yields CATSEGGFNQPQHF.

This clone has only a few counts. J is TRBJ1-1 and V is TRBV30; TRBD1 might be the D (6 bases). CDR3 size: 15 residues. The V end was cut by 3 bases, the J end by 0 bases, with 14 bases between. The V gene's germline CDR1 is GTSNPN and CDR2 SVGIG (reference sequence). The chain's CDR3 is CAWRAGRGMNTEAFF. As DNA, the CDR3 is TGTGCCTGGAGGGCCGGCAGGGGAATGAACACTGAAGCTTTCTTT.

The chain has TRBV6-1 and TRBJ1-2; 7 bases map to TRBD1. The CDR3 spans 16 residues. The germline V gene has CDR1 MNHNS and CDR2 SASEGT. The V segment lost 4 bases and the J segment 0 bases; nucleotides outside the gene matches: 8. The CDR3 sequence: CASSALGQETNYGYTF. CDR3 in DNA: TGTGCCAGCAGTGCTCTTGGACAGGAGACTAACTATGGCTACACCTTC.

The chain joins TRBV27 to TRBJ2-4; 14 bases align to TRBD2. The V segment lost 4 bases and the J segment 7 bases; nucleotides outside the gene matches: 3. CDR3 length: 15 amino acids. Germline V gives CDR1 MNHEY, CDR2 SMNVEV (reference sequence). CDR3 coding DNA: TGTGCCAGCAGTTCGGGGACTAGCGGGAGTAACATTCAGTACTTC. As protein: CASSSGTSGSNIQYF.

The chain is built from TRBV5-4 and TRBJ1-2; D unresolved. Germline loops: CDR1 SGHNT, CDR2 YYREEE (reference sequence). The CDR3 length is 13 residues. The germline V and J ends were trimmed by 4 bases and 8 bases, with 15 bases remaining between them. CDR3 residues: CASSPAGRLGYTF. DNA for the CDR3: TGTGCCAGCAGCCCGGCCGGAAGACTAGGCTACACCTTC. The whole variable domain, filled in from reference TRBV5-4 and TRBJ1-2, reads ETGVTQSPTHLIKTRGQQVTLRCSSQSGHNTVSWYQQALGQGPQFIFQYYREEENGRGNFPPRFSGLQFPNYSSELNVNALELDDSALYLCASSPAGRLGYTFGSGTRLTVV.

The CDR3 is CASSSGGGDTGELFF. Here the CDR3 DNA reads TGTGCCAGCAGTTCTGGCGGGGGGGACACCGGGGAGCTGTTTTTT. The genes are TRBV28 and TRBJ2-2; TRBD2 matches at 9 bases. With 4 bases clipped from V and 3 bases from J, the junction kept 3 bases outside the gene matches. CDR3 length: 15 residues. Looked up from germline, CDR1 is MDHEN and CDR2 is SYDVKM.

This rearrangement joins TRBV30 to TRBJ1-6, with 8 nucleotides matching TRBD1. The CDR3 totals 19 residues. The germline V gene encodes CDR1 GTSNPN and CDR2 SVGIG (reference sequence). Trimming removed 0 bases from V and 8 bases from J; junction bases left unmatched: 18. The DNA for the CDR3 is TGTGCCTGGAGTGTAGGGACAGGCCTTTCCCGGCCACCCGATTCACCCCTCCACTTT. Translation: CAWSVGTGLSRPPDSPLHF.

The rearrangement links TRBV5-1 to TRBJ1-1, with D uncertain. Germline values: CDR1 SGHRS, CDR2 YFSETQ. The CDR3 runs to 14 residues. V was shortened by 0 bases and J by 6 bases, with 12 bases between the two germline ends. The CDR3 region is CASSLEIREPEAFF. CDR3 DNA: TGCGCCAGCAGCTTGGAAATCCGGGAGCCTGAAGCTTTCTTT.

The rearrangement links TRBV7-6 to TRBJ2-3; 9 bases agree with TRBD2. This CDR3 region has 16 residues. Trimming cost V 5 bases and J 0 bases; bases outside gene matches: 6. Per the germline V gene, CDR1 is SGHVS and CDR2 is FNYEAQ. For the CDR3, the DNA is TGTGCCAGCAGCCTTTTAGCGGGGGCTAGCACAGATACGCAGTATTTT. This sequence encodes CASSLLAGASTDTQYF. Variable domain in full (rest from reference TRBV7-6 and TRBJ2-3): GAGVSQSPRYKVTKRGQDVALRCDPISGHVSLYWYRQALGQGPEFLTYFNYEAQQDKSGLPNDRFSAERPEGSISTLTIQRTEQRDSAMYRCASSLLAGASTDTQYFGPGTRLTVL.

The J gene is TRBJ2-3, the V gene TRBV10-3; 8 positions agree with TRBD1. The length of the CDR3 is 13 residues. V shed 6 bases and J 6 bases; nucleotides not matched to a gene: 5. Germline V lookup: CDR1 ENHRY, CDR2 SYGVKD. In nucleotides, the CDR3 is TGTGCCATCAGCCAGGGGGCTGAGGATACGCAGTATTTT. Residues: CAISQGAEDTQYF.

This chain connects TRBV7-3 to TRBJ1-2, with 7 bases matching TRBD1. This CDR3 region has 15 residues. Per germline, CDR1 SGHTA and CDR2 FQGTGA. The junction had 12 bases not matched to a gene; V was cut back by 5 bases and J by 6 bases. CDR3 sequence reads: CASSPSGRTGHGYTF. CDR3 coding DNA: TGTGCCAGCAGCCCTTCGGGTCGGACAGGTCATGGCTACACCTTC. Full variable domain (outside the CDR3, taken from reference TRBV7-3 and TRBJ1-2): GAGVSQTPSNKVTEKGKYVELRCDPISGHTALYWYRQSLGQGPEFLIYFQGTGAADDSGLPNDRFFAVRPEGSVSTLKIQRTERGDSAVYLCASSPSGRTGHGYTFGSGTRLTVV.

The chain joins TRBV10-2 to TRBJ1-5; no clear D. Germline V gives CDR1 WSHSY, CDR2 SAAADI. Trimming removed 4 bases at V and 6 bases at J, with 10 bases between. The length of the CDR3 is 13 residues. CDR3 coding DNA: TGCGCCAGCAGTGCTGTCCCGGTTCAGCCCCAGCATTTT. It encodes CASSAVPVQPQHF.

The genes are TRBV10-3 and TRBJ1-4; perhaps TRBD1 as D (6 bases). Trimming pared 6 bases from V and 0 bases from J, leaving 17 bases between. Germline CDR1 ENHRY, CDR2 SYGVKD. CDR3 size: 17 residues. The CDR3 coding sequence is TGTGCCATCAGCCCTACAGGGCAGGGCGCAACTAATGAAAAACTGTTTTTT. This gives the protein CAISPTGQGATNEKLFF.

The rearrangement joins TRBV6-5 to TRBJ1-5, with D hard to call. Germline CDR1 MNHEY, CDR2 SVGAGI. V was trimmed by 6 bases and J by 7 bases, leaving 16 bases between them. There are 14 residues in the CDR3. The CDR3 region is CASRLLGSGQPQHF. The CDR3 DNA reads TGTGCCAGCAGGCTTCTGGGGTCGGGGCAGCCCCAGCATTTT.

The chain joins TRBV27 to TRBJ1-6; TRBD1 matches 9 bases. V gave up 5 bases and J gave up 10 bases; unmatched junction bases: 15. Looked up from germline, CDR1 is MNHEY and CDR2 is SMNVEV (reference sequence). CDR3 length: 17 residues. The CDR3: CASSTLDYRGPSSPLHF. CDR3 bases: TGTGCCAGCAGTACCCTAGATTACAGGGGGCCGTCCTCACCCCTCCACTTT.

The chain joins TRBV11-1 to TRBJ2-5; D is possibly TRBD1 (5 bases). The CDR3 covers 12 residues. V lost 2 bases to trimming and J lost 4 bases, with 5 bases between them. Germline V gene lookup returns CDR1 SGHAT and CDR2 FQDESV (reference sequence). Here the CDR3 DNA reads TGTGCCAGCAGCTTAAGGGGAGAGACCCAGTACTTC. Translating it yields CASSLRGETQYF.

The V gene is TRBV9, the J gene TRBJ2-3; D unresolved. The germline V gene encodes CDR1 SGDLS and CDR2 YYNGEE. The length of the CDR3 is 14 residues. Trimming removed 1 base at V and 4 bases at J, with 10 bases between. CDR3 loop: CASSVLVAPDTQYF. The CDR3 bases are TGTGCCAGCAGCGTATTAGTAGCCCCAGATACGCAGTATTTT.

V is TRBV7-2 and J is TRBJ2-2; 8 nucleotides align to TRBD2. Unmatched junction bases numbered 1, after V lost 0 bases and J lost 7 bases. Germline-derived CDR1 and CDR2 are SGHTA and FQGNSA. CDR3 size: 14 residues. The CDR3 spells CASSLASGGGELFF. In nucleotides, the CDR3 is TGTGCCAGCAGCTTAGCGAGCGGGGGCGGGGAGCTGTTTTTT.

This clone was picked up one time. The rearrangement uses TRBV27 and TRBJ1-6, with D maybe TRBD1 (5 bases). Germline CDR1 MNHEY, CDR2 SMNVEV (reference sequence). Trimming took off 3 bases at V and 14 bases at J, with 11 bases between the two ends. This CDR3 region has 12 residues. CDR3 nucleotide sequence: TGTGCCAGCAGTTTTTTAGGGGATACCCTCCACTTT. Its protein product is CASSFLGDTLHF.

The chain uses TRBV7-2 and TRBJ1-1; a weak D match, TRBD1 (5 bases). This CDR3 is 13 amino acids long. The germline gives CDR1 SGHTA, CDR2 FQGNSA. V gave up 3 bases and J gave up 4 bases, with 9 bases separating them. The CDR3 protein is CASSFLGGTEAFF. CDR3 bases: TGTGCCAGCAGCTTTCTGGGGGGCACTGAAGCTTTCTTT. The whole variable domain, remainder taken from reference TRBV7-2 and TRBJ1-1, is GAGVSQSPSNKVTEKGKDVELRCDPISGHTALYWYRQSLGQGLEFLIYFQGNSAPDKSGLPSDRFSAERTGGSVSTLTIQRTQQEDSAVYLCASSFLGGTEAFFGQGTRLTVV.

The chain carries TRBV2 and TRBJ2-2; 9 bases align to TRBD1. This CDR3 comprises 16 residues. Trimming cost V 4 bases and J 6 bases; bases outside gene matches: 9. The germline gives CDR1 SNHLY, CDR2 FYNNEI. The CDR3: CASSVSRDRAAGELFF. The CDR3 region has the DNA TGTGCCAGCAGTGTCTCCCGGGACAGGGCGGCCGGGGAGCTGTTTTTT.

This chain uses TRBV5-6 with TRBJ2-3; D may be TRBD1 (6 bases). CDR1 is SGHDT, CDR2 YYEEEE, per germline. With 0 bases removed from V and 4 bases from J, the gap between germline ends came to 15 bases. This CDR3 is 16 amino acids long. In nucleotides, the CDR3 is TGTGCCAGCAGCTTGGCACTACGCAGGGGATCAGATACGCAGTATTTT. This sequence encodes CASSLALRRGSDTQYF.

V gene TRBV30 combines with J gene TRBJ2-3; 7 nucleotides agree with TRBD1. The CDR3 runs 12 residues. V shed 0 bases and J 7 bases; nucleotides not matched to a gene: 1. Germline V CDR1 and CDR2: GTSNPN, SVGIG (reference sequence). CDR3 in amino acids: CAWSVQGNTQYF. The CDR3 DNA reads TGTGCCTGGAGTGTACAGGGGAATACGCAGTATTTT.

This chain links TRBV27 with TRBJ2-7; 10 nucleotides agree with TRBD1. Germline assignment: CDR1 MNHEY and CDR2 SMNVEV (reference sequence). The CDR3 loop spans 16 amino acids. The V and J ends lost 0 bases and 6 bases, in that order; junction bases with no gene match: 8. CDR3 nucleotides: TGTGCCAGCAGTTTATCCAGTCGGGGACAGGGGATCGAGCAGTACTTC. This translates into CASSLSSRGQGIEQYF.

V is TRBV2 and J is TRBJ1-2; D is ambiguous. This CDR3 is 13 amino acids long. Trimming pared 3 bases from V and 3 bases from J, leaving 8 bases between. Germline V CDR1 and CDR2: SNHLY, FYNNEI. CDR3 residues: CASSESVYYGYTF. CDR3 sequence (DNA): TGTGCCAGCAGTGAGAGCGTCTACTATGGCTACACCTTC.

The chain combines TRBV11-1 with TRBJ1-1; D gene unclear. V was shortened by 2 bases and J by 5 bases, with 6 bases between the two germline ends. The V gene's germline CDR1 is SGHAT and CDR2 FQDESV (reference sequence). The CDR3 length is 12 residues. The CDR3 spells CASSLTRTEAFF. The CDR3 nucleotides are TGTGCCAGCAGCTTAACTCGGACTGAAGCTTTCTTT.

V and J are TRBV7-2 and TRBJ2-5, with a weak D call TRBD2 (7 bases). CDR3 size: 14 residues. The V and J ends lost 4 bases and 4 bases respectively, with 13 bases between them. The V gene's germline CDR1 is SGHTA and CDR2 FQGNSA. The chain's CDR3 is CASSYQGGGETQYF. For the CDR3, the DNA is TGTGCCAGCAGCTACCAGGGAGGGGGAGAGACCCAGTACTTC. Together with reference TRBV7-2 and TRBJ2-5, the CDR3 gives the full variable domain: GAGVSQSPSNKVTEKGKDVELRCDPISGHTALYWYRQSLGQGLEFLIYFQGNSAPDKSGLPSDRFSAERTGGSVSTLTIQRTQQEDSAVYLCASSYQGGGETQYFGPGTRLLVL.